The clone carrying this T cell receptor beta chain was picked up many times. Its target is unknown. TCRdb passed the 5' RACE reads through MiXCR, listing each CDR3 protein once. This table has fewer than 750,000 distinct CDR3 sequences, around 20% appearing once. This entry comes from a study of CD8 T cells in ankylosing spondylitis. Notes on the study in general: Characteristic of ankylosing spondylitis blood, it appeared, was a TCR beta motif comprising roughly eight highly homologous variants.

Germline V gene lookup returns CDR1 KGHDR and CDR2 SFDVKD. This CDR3 contains 18 residues. J was trimmed by 5 bases and V by 1 base; bases with no gene match: 9. The V gene is TRBV24-1, the J gene TRBJ2-5; 13 bases fit TRBD2. The sample comprised blood, either unsorted or a sorted T cell fraction (not recorded which). This receptor was obtained from a male donor with ankylosing spondylitis. The CDR3 sequence: CATSDFEGLAGELETQYF. The DNA for the CDR3 is TGTGCCACCAGTGATTTTGAAGGACTAGCGGGAGAACTTGAGACCCAGTACTTC.